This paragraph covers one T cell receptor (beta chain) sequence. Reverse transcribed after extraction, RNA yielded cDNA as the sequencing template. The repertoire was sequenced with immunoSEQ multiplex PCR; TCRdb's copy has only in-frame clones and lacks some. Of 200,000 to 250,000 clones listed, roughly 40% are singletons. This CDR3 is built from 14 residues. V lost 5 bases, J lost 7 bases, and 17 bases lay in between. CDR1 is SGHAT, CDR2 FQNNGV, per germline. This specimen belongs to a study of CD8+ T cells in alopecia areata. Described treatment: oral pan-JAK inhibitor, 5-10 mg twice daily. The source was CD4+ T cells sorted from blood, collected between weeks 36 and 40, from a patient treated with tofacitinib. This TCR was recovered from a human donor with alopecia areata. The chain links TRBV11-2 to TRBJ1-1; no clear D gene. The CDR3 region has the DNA TGTGCCAGCAGCCAAAGACGGAAAGAGGGTGAAGCTTTCTTT. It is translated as CASSQRRKEGEAFF.